The T cell receptor beta chain under discussion was sequenced for a study of blood T cells in healthy people across ages. Regarding the study as a whole: Higher naive T cell percentage went strongly together with higher TCR beta diversity. Age advanced and TCR beta diversity per million T cells fell, roughly linearly.

Each of the donors had approximately 10 milliliters of peripheral blood drawn into EDTA-treated Vacutainer tubes. For this clonotype: Its antigen is still unknown.

This CDR3 is 16 amino acids long. CDR1 and CDR2 from the germline V gene are MGHRA and YSYEKL. V was trimmed by 7 bases and J by 5 bases, leaving 20 bases between them. For the second PCR, which ran for roughly 6 to 12 cycles, a sample-barcoded 5' primer and a J-beta primer mix were used. Unique molecular identifiers of 12 random nucleotides labeled each cDNA. TCRdb used MiXCR to reprocess the 5' RACE reads, holding one entry per CDR3 protein. The sample shows 710,000 or so distinct CDR3 sequences, about 32% of them seen only once. Sequencing was performed on blood. The TCR comes from a woman older than 75 in good health. The chain has TRBV4-1 and TRBJ2-2; no firm D call. CDR3 sequence: CASTFRALGMTGELFF. The CDR3 coding sequence is TGCGCCAGCACCTTTAGGGCCCTAGGGATGACCGGGGAGCTGTTTTTT.